One T cell receptor (beta chain) is described in this entry. For each CDR3 protein, TCRdb gives one entry from its re-call of the 5' RACE reads, without DNA. Recorded for this sample: under 150,000 distinct CDR3 sequences. This sample was taken from a study of monozygotic twins with inflammatory bowel disease. The V gene's germline CDR1 is SGHTA and CDR2 FQGNSA. CDR3 length equals 13 residues. This sequence originates from a human donor with ulcerative colitis or Crohn's disease, or a healthy co-twin of an affected twin (not recorded which). This chain uses TRBV7-2 with TRBJ2-1. The sample comprised blood. CDR3 region: CASSLAARREQFF.